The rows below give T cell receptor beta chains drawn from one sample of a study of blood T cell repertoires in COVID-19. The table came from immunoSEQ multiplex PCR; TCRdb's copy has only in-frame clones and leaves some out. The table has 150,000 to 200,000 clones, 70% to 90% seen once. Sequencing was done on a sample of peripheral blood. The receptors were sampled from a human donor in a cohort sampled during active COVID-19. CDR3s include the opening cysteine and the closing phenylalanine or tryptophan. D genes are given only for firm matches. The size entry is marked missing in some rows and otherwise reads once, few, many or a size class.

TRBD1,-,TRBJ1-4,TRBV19,TGTGCCAGTAGTGTGGGACAGAGAAATGAAAAACTGTTTTTT,CASSVGQRNEKLFF
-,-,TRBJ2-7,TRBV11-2,TGTGCCAGCAGCCAGGGACAGGGATTAGCGGGAAGAGACTACGAGCAGTACTTC,CASSQGQGLAGRDYEQYF
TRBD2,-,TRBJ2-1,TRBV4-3,TGCGCCAGCAGCCAAGGATCACCTGCGGGAGTCGAGCAGTTCTTC,CASSQGSPAGVEQFF
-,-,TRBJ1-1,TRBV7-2,TGTGCCAGCAGCTTGGCAGGTAGGACACCCACTGAAGCTTTCTTT,CASSLAGRTPTEAFF
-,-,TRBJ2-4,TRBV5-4,TGTGCCAGCAGCTTTCAGGGGTTAAGCTCGTTTAAGATTCAGTACTTC,CASSFQGLSSFKIQYF
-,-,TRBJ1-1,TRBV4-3,TGCGCCAGCAGCCAAGACAGGTCGAACACTGAAGCTTTCTTT,CASSQDRSNTEAFF
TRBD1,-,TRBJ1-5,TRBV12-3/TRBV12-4,TGTGCCAGCAGTCACAGGGGAGTCCAGCCCCAGCATTTT,CASSHRGVQPQHF
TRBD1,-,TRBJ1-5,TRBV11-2,TGTGCCAGCAGCCTGGACAGGGGCGGCAATCAGCCCCAGCATTTT,CASSLDRGGNQPQHF
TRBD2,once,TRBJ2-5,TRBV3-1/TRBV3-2,TGTGCCAGCAGCCCAGGACTAGCGGGAGAAGAGACCCAGTACTTC,CASSPGLAGEETQYF
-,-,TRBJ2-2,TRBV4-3,TGCGCCAGCAGCCAAGACCTTAACGTGGGCCGGGAGCTGTTTTTT,CASSQDLNVGRELFF
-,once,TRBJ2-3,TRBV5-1,TGCGCCAGCAGCTTGGAGGGGATCGATACGCAGTATTTT,CASSLEGIDTQYF
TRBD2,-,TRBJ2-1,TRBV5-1,TGCGCCAGCAGCTTGGGGTATAGCGGGAGTGAGCAGTTCTTC,CASSLGYSGSEQFF
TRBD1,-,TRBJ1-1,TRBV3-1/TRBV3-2,TGTGCCAGCAGCCTGGGACAGACCATGAACACTGAAGCTTTCTTT,CASSLGQTMNTEAFF
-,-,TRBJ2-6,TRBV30,TGTGCCTGGAGTCAGGGTTCTGGGGCCAACGTCCTGACTTTC,CAWSQGSGANVLTF
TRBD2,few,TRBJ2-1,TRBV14,TGTGCCAGCAGCTCGTTAGCGGGAGGGACTTACAATGAGCAGTTCTTC,CASSSLAGGTYNEQFF
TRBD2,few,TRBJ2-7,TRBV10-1,TGCGCCAGCAACGGCATCCGGGAGGGCCCACACGAGCAGTACTTC,CASNGIREGPHEQYF
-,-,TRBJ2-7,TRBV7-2,TGTGCCAGCAGCTTAGTAGCGGTCCGGGGGTCCTACGAGCAGTACTTC,CASSLVAVRGSYEQYF
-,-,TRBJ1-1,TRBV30,TGTGCCTGGAAGAGACCCGGGACACTGAACACTGAAGCTTTCTTT,CAWKRPGTLNTEAFF